The source of this T cell receptor (beta chain) is a study of T cell responses to AZD1222 COVID-19 vaccine. Study outcomes and limitations: Donors were largely white British and mainly female; clonal diversity was possibly underestimated. Once two AZD1222 doses were given, Spike-specific TCR breadth and depth went up. Only five to seven AZD1222 recipients tested seropositive at baseline.

Sequenced by immunoSEQ multiplex PCR; TCRdb stores in-frame clones only, minus some. Among fewer than 100,000 clones listed, about 81% were seen once. In germline, CDR1 is SNHLY, CDR2 FYNNEI. This CDR3 comprises 14 residues. V lost 6 bases and J lost 8, with 16 bases in between. Doses given second, at about 4 or about 12 weeks, were pooled. About this clone: Antigen specificity is unknown.

The chain uses TRBV2 and TRBJ1-4; TRBD1 is a possible D gene (5 bases). The material was peripheral blood, obtained 28 days after the second AZD1222 dose. This clonotype was sampled from an adult who received the AZD1222 COVID-19 vaccine. CDR3 in amino acids: CASRLVGTGEKLFF. DNA for the CDR3: TGTGCCAGCAGGCTTGTAGGGACGGGCGAAAAACTGTTTTTT.